The source of this T cell receptor beta chain is a study of blood T cell repertoires in COVID-19. The CDR3 sequence is 16 residues long. Clones were read by immunoSEQ multiplex PCR, and TCRdb kept only the in-frame ones, dropping some. This table holds about 75,000 clones, approximately 82% found once. This clonotype originated in a woman in her 50s with acute or convalescent COVID-19. J is TRBJ1-4 and V is TRBV21-1; the DNA was not used to check the table's D call, TRBD1. TRBV21-1 is deemed a pseudogene. Sequencing used peripheral blood. The CDR3 DNA reads TGTGCCAGCAGCAAACTCTCAAGGGGGAGCAATGAAAAACTGTTTTTT. This encodes CASSKLSRGSNEKLFF.